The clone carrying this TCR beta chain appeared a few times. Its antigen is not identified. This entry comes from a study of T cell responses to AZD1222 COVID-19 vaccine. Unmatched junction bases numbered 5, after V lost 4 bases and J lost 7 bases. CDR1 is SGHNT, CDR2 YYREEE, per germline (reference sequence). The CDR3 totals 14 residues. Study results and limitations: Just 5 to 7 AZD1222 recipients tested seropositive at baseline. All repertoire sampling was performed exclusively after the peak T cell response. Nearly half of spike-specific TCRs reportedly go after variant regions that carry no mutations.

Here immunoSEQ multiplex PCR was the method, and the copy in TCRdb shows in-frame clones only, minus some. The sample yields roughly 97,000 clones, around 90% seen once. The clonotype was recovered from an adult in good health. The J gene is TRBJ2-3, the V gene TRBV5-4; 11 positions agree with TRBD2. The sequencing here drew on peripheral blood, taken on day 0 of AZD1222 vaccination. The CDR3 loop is CASSHSGRVNTQYF. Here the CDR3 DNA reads TGTGCCAGCAGCCATAGCGGGAGGGTAAATACGCAGTATTTT. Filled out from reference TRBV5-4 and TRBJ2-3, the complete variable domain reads ETGVTQSPTHLIKTRGQQVTLRCSSQSGHNTVSWYQQALGQGPQFIFQYYREEENGRGNFPPRFSGLQFPNYSSELNVNALELDDSALYLCASSHSGRVNTQYFGPGTRLTVL.